This T cell receptor beta chain was recorded in a study of blood T cells in healthy people across ages. Next came a second PCR, run for roughly 6 to 11 cycles, which used a sample-barcoded 5' primer along with a J-beta primer mix. Researchers report that a template-switch adaptor with 12 random nucleotides tagged each cDNA molecule. TCRdb re-called the 5' RACE reads with MiXCR, one entry per CDR3 protein. The data hold under 1,100,000 distinct CDR3 sequences, with almost 25% observed a single time. The sample holds a few counts of this clonotype. Germline V gene lookup returns CDR1 SQVTM and CDR2 ANQGSEA. The CDR3 consists of 16 residues. These sequences were also reported in another study, on T cells of mothers and their children.

This chain uses TRBV29-1 with TRBJ2-5; TRBD2 matches 8 bases. The J call is doubtful: the DNA matches TRBJ2-1 better. This TCR was sampled from a girl aged 2 to 9 in good health. Sequencing used blood. In nucleotides, the CDR3 is TGCAGCGTGGCCCCATTAGCGGGAAGGGCCTACAATGAGCAGTTCTTC. Amino acid sequence: CSVAPLAGRAYNEQFF.